This TCR beta chain was sequenced in a study of read filtering for tumor transcriptome and immune sequencing. The germline V gene has CDR1 MNHEY and CDR2 SVGEGT. Trimming stripped 5 bases from V and 7 bases from J, with 12 bases between. This CDR3 is 13 amino acids long. This clonotype occurred many times. From 300 to 400 ng of RNA, a library with molecular barcoded alpha/delta and beta/gamma adaptors was made. TCRdb redid the calling of the reads with MiXCR, one entry per CDR3 protein. The sample holds tens of thousands of distinct CDR3 sequences; around 19% are singletons and the top ten take roughly 37%.

The sequence was obtained from a donor aged 40 or older with multiple myeloma. Sequenced material: a population of CD138-negative cells sorted from bone marrow. The V and J genes are TRBV6-2 or TRBV6-3 and TRBJ2-1, with D unclear. CDR3 DNA sequence: TGTGCCAGCAGTATCCTTAGTGAGAATGAGCAGTTCTTC. Translated: CASSILSENEQFF.